The entry that follows covers one T cell receptor beta chain sequence. The data were obtained in a study of blood T cell repertoires in COVID-19. Across the study: Acute and convalescent COVID-19 samples came from the United States, Italy and Spain. The analysed material was cDNA or gDNA that came from T cells, B-cell-depleted T cells, or PBMCs.

The CDR3 is 14 amino acids. Germline V gives CDR1 LNHNV, CDR2 YYDKDF (reference sequence). V shed 0 bases and J shed 7 bases, with 10 bases lying between them. Authors' processing steps: The authors estimated nucleated cell counts from reference gene primer amplification. Sequencing used immunoSEQ multiplex PCR; TCRdb keeps in-frame clones, though not all of them. That table gives V, J and clone size, and the DNA gave D and trimming. Counted here are 200,000 to 250,000 clones, more than 75% occurring once; the ten biggest clones make up approximately 6.2%. V is TRBV15 and J is TRBJ2-1; no clear D. This TCR came from a man between 60 and 70 years old who had recovered from COVID-19. The material sequenced was peripheral blood. The CDR3, as DNA: TGTGCCACCAGCAGAGATCTGAATCGGAATGAGCAGTTCTTC. It specifies CATSRDLNRNEQFF.